One sample yielded the 22 T cell receptor beta chains listed below, sequenced in a study of beta chain features in type 1 diabetes. What these receptors recognize is not known. Expressed TCRB transcripts got sequenced, as all isolated RNA was reverse transcribed. Sequencing used immunoSEQ multiplex PCR; TCRdb keeps in-frame clones, though not all of them. Among about 360,000 clones, around 12% were seen once, and the ten largest hold 0.008% to 0.011%. Study-wide findings and caveats: Type 1 diabetes patients had moderately but significantly shorter TCRB CDR3s in all four CD4+ subsets.

What was sequenced was naive CD4+ T cells from blood. The receptors stem from a woman younger than 30 with type 1 diabetes.

This clone turned up a few times. The chain carries TRBV7-3 and TRBJ2-5; perhaps TRBD2 as D (6 bases). There are 14 residues in the CDR3. Per germline, CDR1 SGHTA and CDR2 FQGTGA. V lost 0 bases to trimming and J lost 5 bases, with 10 bases between them. The CDR3 DNA reads as TGTGCCAGCAGCTTAACTTCGGGAGAGGAGACCCAGTACTTC. Translated, it gives CASSLTSGEETQYF.

This clone occurred a few times. The CDR3 bases are TGTGCCATCAGTGGCGACAGTCTCTACGAGCAGTACTTC. This encodes CAISGDSLYEQYF. The chain uses TRBV10-3 and TRBJ2-7; D is perhaps TRBD1 (5 bases). Germline V gene sequence: CDR1 ENHRY, CDR2 SYGVKD. Trimming shortened V by 4 bases and J by 3 bases, and 10 bases separated the two germline ends. The length of the CDR3 is 13 residues.

The rearrangement links TRBV7-2 to TRBJ2-1; D gene unclear. The CDR3 is made up of 12 amino acids. Trimming cost V 5 bases and J 4 bases, with 6 bases left between them. CDR1 and CDR2 from the germline V gene are SGHTA and FQGNSA. CDR3 DNA: TGTGCCAGCAGCGGCTCGTACAATGAGCAGTTCTTC. This gives the protein CASSGSYNEQFF.

The chain combines TRBV29-1 with TRBJ2-7; possibly TRBD2 for D (6 bases). This CDR3 has 13 amino acids. CDR1 is SQVTM and CDR2 is ANQGSEA in the germline V gene. Deletions cut 4 bases from V and 3 bases from J, with 13 bases between. CDR3 residues: CSVGERAFYEQYF. DNA of the CDR3: TGCAGCGTTGGAGAGCGGGCCTTCTACGAGCAGTACTTC.

A few counts support this clone. J is TRBJ1-2 and V is TRBV5-8, with D possibly TRBD1 on 5 matching bases. Germline CDR1 reads SGHTS; CDR2 reads YDEGEE. CDR3 length: 15 amino acids. Trimming pared 4 bases from V and 8 bases from J, leaving 21 bases between. The CDR3 nucleotides read TGTGCCAGCAGCCCGGCGCAGGGTTTTATCTTGGGCTACACCTTC. It codes for CASSPAQGFILGYTF.

This clone has just a few counts. The J gene is TRBJ1-1, the V gene TRBV7-9, with D unresolved. Trimming left V 3 bases short and J 3 bases short, with 11 bases between. This CDR3 has 14 residues. CDR1 and CDR2 from the germline V gene are SEHNR and FQNEAQ (reference sequence). The CDR3 loop reads CASSLGRPHTEAFF. The CDR3 DNA is TGTGCCAGCAGCTTGGGCAGACCCCACACTGAAGCTTTCTTT.

This clone was observed a handful of times. The chain employs TRBV10-3 and TRBJ2-1; 10 nucleotides match TRBD2. The CDR3 spans 15 residues. Germline CDR1 reads ENHRY; CDR2 reads SYGVKD. Trimming removed 3 bases from V and 4 bases from J; junction bases left unmatched: 3. The CDR3 sequence: CAISDNSGGYNEQFF. The CDR3 bases are TGTGCCATCAGTGACAATAGCGGGGGGTACAATGAGCAGTTCTTC.

DNA of the CDR3: TGTGCCAGCAGCCCGATCGGGCTTCCCCGGGAAACCCAGTACTTC. The encoded protein is CASSPIGLPRETQYF. This chain joins TRBV7-3 and TRBJ2-5, with a weak D call TRBD2 (5 bases). Trimming removed 5 bases from V and 8 bases from J, with 21 bases in between. The CDR3 sequence is 15 residues long. Per germline, CDR1 SGHTA and CDR2 FQGTGA. Full variable domain (outside the CDR3, taken from reference TRBV7-3 and TRBJ2-5): GAGVSQTPSNKVTEKGKYVELRCDPISGHTALYWYRQSLGQGPEFLIYFQGTGAADDSGLPNDRFFAVRPEGSVSTLKIQRTERGDSAVYLCASSPIGLPRETQYFGPGTRLLVL.

The J gene is TRBJ2-6, the V gene TRBV7-2; D ambiguous. CDR1 is SGHTA and CDR2 is FQGNSA in the germline V gene. Trimming stripped 2 bases from V and 4 bases from J, with 9 bases between. The CDR3 is 15 amino acids. CDR3 in amino acids: CASSLQTTGANVLTF. CDR3 sequence (DNA): TGTGCCAGCAGCTTACAAACAACCGGGGCCAACGTCCTGACTTTC.

This clone occurred a few times. The CDR3, as DNA: TGTGCCAGCGTTCACCTGTGGGGGGACCCCGAGACCCAGTACTTC. Protein product: CASVHLWGDPETQYF. The chain uses TRBV28 and TRBJ2-5; a possible D gene is TRBD2 (6 bases). The germline V and J ends were trimmed by 8 bases and 5 bases, with 21 bases remaining between them. CDR1 is MDHEN, CDR2 SYDVKM, per germline. This CDR3 spans 15 amino acids. The whole variable domain, remainder taken from reference TRBV28 and TRBJ2-5, is DVKVTQSSRYLVKRTGEKVFLECVQDMDHENMFWYRQDPGLGLRLIYFSYDVKMKEKGDIPEGYSVSREKKERFSLILESASTNQTSMYLCASVHLWGDPETQYFGPGTRLLVL.

This chain connects TRBV7-2 to TRBJ2-1, with 15 bases identical to TRBD2. Germline values: CDR1 SGHTA, CDR2 FQGNSA. V dropped 3 bases and J dropped 9; count of bases not matched to a gene: 3. The CDR3 has 15 amino acids. CDR3 sequence reads: CASSFGTSGGFEQFF. CDR3 DNA: TGTGCCAGCAGCTTTGGGACTAGCGGGGGGTTTGAGCAGTTCTTC.

The chain carries TRBV11-2 and TRBJ1-1; D possibly corresponds to TRBD1 (5 bases). This CDR3 is 15 amino acids long. V was clipped by 4 bases and J by 1 base, with 13 bases between them. Germline CDR1 SGHAT, CDR2 FQNNGV. The CDR3 region has the DNA TGTGCCAGCAGCTACCGGACCGGGGGGAACACTGAAGCTTTCTTT. Translated: CASSYRTGGNTEAFF.

V usage is TRBV7-2 and J usage is TRBJ1-5; 7 bases agree with TRBD1. The junction had 8 bases not matched to a gene; V was cut back by 3 bases and J by 6 bases. There are 15 residues in the CDR3. Per the germline V gene, CDR1 is SGHTA and CDR2 is FQGNSA. CDR3 in DNA: TGTGCCAGCAGCTTCGTACAGGGGATCTTTCAGCCCCAGCATTTT. This translates into CASSFVQGIFQPQHF. The full variable domain, completed using reference TRBV7-2 and TRBJ1-5, is GAGVSQSPSNKVTEKGKDVELRCDPISGHTALYWYRQSLGQGLEFLIYFQGNSAPDKSGLPSDRFSAERTGGSVSTLTIQRTQQEDSAVYLCASSFVQGIFQPQHFGDGTRLSIL.

This clone was observed a few times. V gene TRBV7-2 combines with J gene TRBJ2-1; D is possibly TRBD1 (6 bases). Germline loops: CDR1 SGHTA, CDR2 FQGNSA. Trimming removed 1 base from V and 0 bases from J, with 7 bases in between. This CDR3 region has 15 residues. The CDR3 protein is CASSLGTVSYNEQFF. The CDR3 nucleotides are TGTGCCAGCAGCTTAGGGACAGTCTCCTACAATGAGCAGTTCTTC. Supplemented by reference TRBV7-2 and TRBJ2-1, the full variable domain reads GAGVSQSPSNKVTEKGKDVELRCDPISGHTALYWYRQSLGQGLEFLIYFQGNSAPDKSGLPSDRFSAERTGGSVSTLTIQRTQQEDSAVYLCASSLGTVSYNEQFFGPGTRLTVL.

V gene TRBV29-1 combines with J gene TRBJ2-3; 7 nucleotides agree with TRBD2. The trim removed 3 bases at V and 1 base at J, leaving 10 bases unmatched. CDR3 size: 16 residues. Germline assignment: CDR1 SQVTM and CDR2 ANQGSEA. For the CDR3, the DNA is TGCAGCGTTGAGAACGGGGGGTGGGGTGGCACAGATACGCAGTATTTT. Protein sequence: CSVENGGWGGTDTQYF.

The chain employs TRBV29-1 and TRBJ1-2, with 8 bases identical to TRBD1. Germline trimming cut 5 bases from V and 1 base from J; bases unmatched to any gene: 6. CDR1 and CDR2 from the germline V gene are SQVTM and ANQGSEA. The CDR3 has 14 residues. The CDR3 DNA follows: TGCAGCGTTAAGACAGGGGCGATTAACTATGGCTACACCTTC. This gives the protein CSVKTGAINYGYTF.

The genes are TRBV2 and TRBJ1-3, with 9 nucleotides matching TRBD1. Germline lookup yields CDR1 SNHLY and CDR2 FYNNEI. This CDR3 region has 16 residues. V lost 5 bases to trimming and J lost 0 bases; unmatched junction nucleotides: 5. The CDR3 loop is CASSRTGVFSGNTIYF. The CDR3 nucleotides read TGTGCCAGCAGTCGGACAGGGGTATTCTCTGGAAACACCATATATTTT.

This chain uses TRBV7-3 with TRBJ2-1, with TRBD2 matching 9 bases. The CDR3 length is 16 residues. In germline, CDR1 is SGHTA, CDR2 FQGTGA. J gave up 1 base and V 4 bases, and 5 bases lay outside the gene matches. The CDR3 loop reads CASSSSGLASYNEQFF. CDR3 nucleotide sequence: TGTGCCAGCAGCTCATCGGGACTAGCATCCTACAATGAGCAGTTCTTC.

In this sample, this clone turned up a few times. The chain has TRBV11-2 and TRBJ2-1, with 7 positions matching TRBD1. The J segment lost 4 bases and the V segment lost 4 bases, leaving 7 bases of the junction unmatched. Germline V gene sequence: CDR1 SGHAT, CDR2 FQNNGV. CDR3 length: 15 amino acids. In DNA form, the CDR3 reads TGTGCCAGCAGCTCGGTAGACAGGGCATACAATGAGCAGTTCTTC. Translating gives CASSSVDRAYNEQFF. The full variable domain, rest sourced from reference TRBV11-2 and TRBJ2-1, is EAGVAQSPRYKIIEKRQSVAFWCNPISGHATLYWYQQILGQGPKLLIQFQNNGVVDDSQLPKDRFSAERLKGVDSTLKIQPAKLEDSAVYLCASSSVDRAYNEQFFGPGTRLTVL.

V is TRBV21-1 and J is TRBJ2-1; TRBD1 is the table's D call, not checked against the DNA. TRBV21-1 is tagged as a pseudogene. The CDR3 covers 15 residues. This CDR3 reads CASGGQERPYNEQFF. The CDR3 bases are TGTGCCAGCGGTGGACAGGAGAGACCCTACAATGAGCAGTTCTTC.

This clone was detected only a few times. The CDR3, as DNA: TGCAGCGTTGGTGTAGGGGGCTCTGGGGCCAACGTCCTGACTTTC. Translating gives CSVGVGGSGANVLTF. This rearrangement joins TRBV29-1 to TRBJ2-6, with D tentatively TRBD1 (6 bases). The ends were cut back, 4 bases at V and 0 bases at J, with 10 bases in the middle. Germline V gene sequence: CDR1 SQVTM, CDR2 ANQGSEA. This CDR3 spans 15 amino acids.

In its sample, this clone was seen a few times. The V and J genes are TRBV7-9 and TRBJ1-4; 7 bases fit TRBD1. The CDR3 loop spans 14 amino acids. Germline-derived CDR1 and CDR2 are SEHNR and FQNEAQ (reference sequence). J gave up 5 bases and V 4 bases, and 4 bases lay outside the gene matches. CDR3 DNA sequence: TGTGCCAGCAGCTCCGGGACAGCGAATGAAAAACTGTTTTTT. Translating it yields CASSSGTANEKLFF.